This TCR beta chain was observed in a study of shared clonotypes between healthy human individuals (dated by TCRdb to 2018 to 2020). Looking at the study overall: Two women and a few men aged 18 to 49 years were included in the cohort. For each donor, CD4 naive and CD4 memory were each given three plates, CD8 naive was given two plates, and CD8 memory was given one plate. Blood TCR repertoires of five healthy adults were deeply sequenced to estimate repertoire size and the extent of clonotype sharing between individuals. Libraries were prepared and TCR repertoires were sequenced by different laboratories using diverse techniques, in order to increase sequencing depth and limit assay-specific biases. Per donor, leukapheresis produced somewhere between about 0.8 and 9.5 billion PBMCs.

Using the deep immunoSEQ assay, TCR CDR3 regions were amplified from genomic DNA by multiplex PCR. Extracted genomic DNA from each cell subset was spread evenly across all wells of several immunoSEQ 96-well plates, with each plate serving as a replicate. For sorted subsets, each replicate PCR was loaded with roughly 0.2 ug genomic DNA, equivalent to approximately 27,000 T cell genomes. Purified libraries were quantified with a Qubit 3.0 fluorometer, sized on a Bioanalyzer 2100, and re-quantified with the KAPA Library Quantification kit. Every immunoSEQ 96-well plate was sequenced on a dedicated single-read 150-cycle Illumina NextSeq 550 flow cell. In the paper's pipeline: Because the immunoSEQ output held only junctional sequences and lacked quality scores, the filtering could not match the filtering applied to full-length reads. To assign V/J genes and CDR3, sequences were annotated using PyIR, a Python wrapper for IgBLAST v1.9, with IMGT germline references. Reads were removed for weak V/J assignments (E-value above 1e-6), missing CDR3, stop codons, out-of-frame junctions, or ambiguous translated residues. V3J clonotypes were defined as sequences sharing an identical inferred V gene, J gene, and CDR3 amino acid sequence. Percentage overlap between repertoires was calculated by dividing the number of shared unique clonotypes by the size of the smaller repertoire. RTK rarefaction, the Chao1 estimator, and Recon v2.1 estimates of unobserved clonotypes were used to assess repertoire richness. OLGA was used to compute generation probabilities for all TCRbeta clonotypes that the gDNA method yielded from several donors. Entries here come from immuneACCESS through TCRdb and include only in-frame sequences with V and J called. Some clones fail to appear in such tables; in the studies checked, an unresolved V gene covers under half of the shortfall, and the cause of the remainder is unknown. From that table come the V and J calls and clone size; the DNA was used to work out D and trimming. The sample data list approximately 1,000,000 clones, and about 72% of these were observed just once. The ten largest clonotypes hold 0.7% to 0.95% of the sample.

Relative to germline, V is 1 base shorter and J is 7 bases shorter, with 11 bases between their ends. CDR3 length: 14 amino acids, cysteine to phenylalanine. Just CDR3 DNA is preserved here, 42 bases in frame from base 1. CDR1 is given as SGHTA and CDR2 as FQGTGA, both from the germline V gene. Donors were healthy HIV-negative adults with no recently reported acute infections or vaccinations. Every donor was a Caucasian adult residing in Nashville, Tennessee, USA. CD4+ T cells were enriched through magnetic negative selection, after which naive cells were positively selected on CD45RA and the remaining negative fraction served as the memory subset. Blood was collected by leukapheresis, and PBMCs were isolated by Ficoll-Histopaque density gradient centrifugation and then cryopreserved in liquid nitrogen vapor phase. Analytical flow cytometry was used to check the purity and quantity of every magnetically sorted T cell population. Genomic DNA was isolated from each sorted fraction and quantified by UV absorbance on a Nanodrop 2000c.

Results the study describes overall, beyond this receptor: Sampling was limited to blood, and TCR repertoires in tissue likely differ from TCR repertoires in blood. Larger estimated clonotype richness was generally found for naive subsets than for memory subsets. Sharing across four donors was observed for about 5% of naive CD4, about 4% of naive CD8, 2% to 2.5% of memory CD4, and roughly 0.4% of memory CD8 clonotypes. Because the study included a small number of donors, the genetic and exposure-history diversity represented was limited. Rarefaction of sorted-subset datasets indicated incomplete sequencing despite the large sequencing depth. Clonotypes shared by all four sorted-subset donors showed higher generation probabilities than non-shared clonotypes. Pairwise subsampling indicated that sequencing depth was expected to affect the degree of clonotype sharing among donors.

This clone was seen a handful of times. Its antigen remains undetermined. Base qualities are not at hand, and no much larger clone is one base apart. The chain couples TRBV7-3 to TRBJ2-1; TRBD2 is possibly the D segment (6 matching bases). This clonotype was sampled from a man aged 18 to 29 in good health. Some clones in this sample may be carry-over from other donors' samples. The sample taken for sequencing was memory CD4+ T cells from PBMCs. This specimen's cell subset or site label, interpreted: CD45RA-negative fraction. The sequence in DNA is TGTGCCAGCAGCTTAATGGGGGGAGGTAATGAGCAGTTCTTC. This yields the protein CASSLMGGGNEQFF. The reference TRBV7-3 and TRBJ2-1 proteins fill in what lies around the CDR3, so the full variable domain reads GAGVSQTPSNKVTEKGKYVELRCDPISGHTALYWYRQSLGQGPEFLIYFQGTGAADDSGLPNDRFFAVRPEGSVSTLKIQRTERGDSAVYLCASSLMGGGNEQFFGPGTRLTVL.